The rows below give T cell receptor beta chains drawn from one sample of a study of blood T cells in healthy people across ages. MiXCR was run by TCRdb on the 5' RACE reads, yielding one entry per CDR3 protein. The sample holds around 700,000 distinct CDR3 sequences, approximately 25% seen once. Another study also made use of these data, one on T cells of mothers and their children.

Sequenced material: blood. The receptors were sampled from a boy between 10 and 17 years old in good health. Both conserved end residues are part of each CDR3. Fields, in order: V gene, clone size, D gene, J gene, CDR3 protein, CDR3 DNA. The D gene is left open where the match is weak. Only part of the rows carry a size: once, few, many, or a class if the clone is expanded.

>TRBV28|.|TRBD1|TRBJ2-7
CASSFPGQGKNEQYF
TGTGCCAGCAGTTTTCCCGGACAGGGAAAAAACGAGCAGTACTTC
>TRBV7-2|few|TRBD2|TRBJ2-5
CASSRAGSSYNEQLF
TGTGCCAGCAGCCGAGCGGGAAGCTCCTACAATGAGCAGCTCTTC
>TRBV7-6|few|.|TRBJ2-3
CASSPHPPGLYTQYF
TGTGCCAGCAGCCCACACCCCCCGGGACTTTATACGCAGTATTTT
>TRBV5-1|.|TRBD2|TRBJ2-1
CASSLPAGSNNEQFF
TGCGCCAGCAGCTTGCCAGCGGGGTCCAACAATGAGCAGTTCTTC
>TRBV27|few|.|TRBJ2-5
CASSLSVGEYETQYF
TGTGCCAGCAGTTTATCGGTCGGGGAGTATGAGACCCAGTACTTC
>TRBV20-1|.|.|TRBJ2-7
CSARDVLSTYEQYF
TGCAGTGCTAGAGACGTCTTAAGTACCTACGAGCAGTACTTC
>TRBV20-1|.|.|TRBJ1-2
CSASPGEGPYGYTF
TGCAGTGCTAGTCCTGGGGAGGGGCCCTATGGCTACACCTTC
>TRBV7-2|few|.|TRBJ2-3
CASSLNRFSDTQYF
TGTGCCAGCAGCTTAAACAGGTTTTCTGATACGCAGTATTTT
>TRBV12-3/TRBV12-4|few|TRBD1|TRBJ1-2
CASSNQDRVGGYTF
TGTGCCAGCAGTAACCAAGACAGGGTGGGAGGCTACACCTTC
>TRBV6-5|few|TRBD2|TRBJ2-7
CASSYFLRASGRAGSSYEQYF
TGTGCCAGCAGTTACTTCCTGAGGGCTAGCGGGAGGGCCGGGAGCTCCTACGAGCAGTACTTC
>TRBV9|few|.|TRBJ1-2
CAGSGLGGFYGYTF
TGTGCCGGCAGCGGTCTTGGGGGATTCTATGGCTACACCTTC
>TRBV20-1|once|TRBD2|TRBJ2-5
CSARVSGGGSKTETQYF
TGCAGTGCTAGAGTGTCTGGCGGGGGGTCTAAAACGGAGACCCAGTACTTC
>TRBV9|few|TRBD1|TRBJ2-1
CASSFGTGGYEQFF
TGTGCCAGCAGCTTCGGGACAGGAGGATATGAGCAGTTCTTC
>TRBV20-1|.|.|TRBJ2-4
CSASSSLRSDIQYF
TGCAGTGCCAGCAGCTCCCTGCGGTCGGACATTCAGTACTTC
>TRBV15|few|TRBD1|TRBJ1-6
CATSRGRGGNSPLHF
TGTGCCACCAGCAGAGGTCGAGGGGGCAATTCACCCCTCCACTTT
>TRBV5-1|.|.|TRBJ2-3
CASSSGQPDTDTQYF
TGCGCCAGCAGCTCCGGACAGCCGGACACAGATACGCAGTATTTT
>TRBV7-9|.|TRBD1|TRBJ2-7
CASSIGQGSRYEQYF
TGTGCCAGCAGCATAGGACAGGGGAGTAGGTACGAGCAGTACTTC
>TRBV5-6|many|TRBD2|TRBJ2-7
CASSLGLAVYEQYF
TGTGCCAGCAGCTTAGGACTAGCGGTCTACGAGCAGTACTTC
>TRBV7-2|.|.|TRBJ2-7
CASYDSFSYEQYF
TGTGCCAGCTACGACAGTTTCTCCTACGAGCAGTACTTC
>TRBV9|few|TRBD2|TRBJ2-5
CASSHSSGSQETQYF
TGTGCCAGCAGCCACAGTAGCGGGAGCCAAGAGACCCAGTACTTC
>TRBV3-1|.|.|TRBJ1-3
CASSQKRGNTIYF
TGTGCCAGCAGCCAAAAACGGGGAAACACCATATATTTT
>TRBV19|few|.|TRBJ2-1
CASSIDPSYGEQFF
TGTGCCAGTAGTATAGACCCTAGCTACGGTGAGCAGTTCTTC
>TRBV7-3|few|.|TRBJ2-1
CASSPTRLSSYNEQFF
TGTGCCAGCAGCCCCACCAGACTTAGCTCCTACAATGAGCAGTTCTTC
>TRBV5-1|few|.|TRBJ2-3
CASSFSDDTQYF
TGCGCCAGCAGCTTTTCAGACGATACGCAGTATTTT
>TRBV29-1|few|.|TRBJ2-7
CSVGEVGTYEQYF
TGCAGCGTTGGAGAGGTCGGGACCTACGAGCAGTACTTC
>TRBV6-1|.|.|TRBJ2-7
CANSELEGYEQYF
TGTGCCAACAGTGAATTAGAGGGTTACGAGCAGTACTTC
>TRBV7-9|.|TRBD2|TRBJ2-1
CASSPLYGAGGPSGNEQFF
TGTGCCAGCAGCCCGCTCTACGGAGCGGGAGGGCCCTCGGGGAATGAGCAGTTCTTC
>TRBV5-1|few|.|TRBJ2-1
CASSLGDQGVWDEQFF
TGCGCCAGCAGCTTGGGAGACCAAGGGGTGTGGGATGAGCAGTTCTTC
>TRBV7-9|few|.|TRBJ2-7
CATTLEISDEQYF
TGTGCCACTACACTGGAGATCTCTGACGAGCAGTACTTC
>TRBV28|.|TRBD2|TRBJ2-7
CASSSGGAGVLYEQYF
TGTGCCAGCAGTTCCGGGGGAGCGGGAGTGCTCTACGAGCAGTACTTC
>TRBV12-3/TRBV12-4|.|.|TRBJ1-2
CASSPSRPYGYTF
TGTGCCAGCAGCCCCTCGAGGCCCTATGGCTACACCTTC
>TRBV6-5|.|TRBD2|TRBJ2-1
CASSYAGEGEQFF
TGTGCCAGCAGTTACGCGGGAGAGGGTGAGCAGTTCTTC
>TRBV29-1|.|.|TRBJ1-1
CSVTGLANVMNTEAFF
TGCAGCGTGACAGGCCTGGCCAACGTTATGAACACTGAAGCTTTCTTT
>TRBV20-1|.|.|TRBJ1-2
CSARGRGEIYGYTF
TGCAGTGCTAGAGGGAGGGGGGAGATCTATGGCTACACCTTC
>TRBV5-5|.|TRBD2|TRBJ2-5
CASSSAARGAQETQYF
TGTGCCAGCAGCTCGGCGGCGCGGGGGGCGCAAGAGACCCAGTACTTC
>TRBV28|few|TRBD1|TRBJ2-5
CASSPTQGPETQYF
TGTGCCAGCAGCCCCACACAGGGGCCCGAGACCCAGTACTTC
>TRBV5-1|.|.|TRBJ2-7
CASSSVAYEQYF
TGCGCCAGCAGCTCGGTGGCCTACGAGCAGTACTTC
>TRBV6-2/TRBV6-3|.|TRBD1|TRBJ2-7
CASRTGTSEQYF
TGTGCCAGCAGGACAGGGACCAGCGAGCAGTACTTC
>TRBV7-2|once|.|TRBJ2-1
CASRFPGSYNEQFF
TGTGCCAGCAGGTTCCCGGGATCTTACAATGAGCAGTTCTTC
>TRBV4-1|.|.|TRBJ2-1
CASSLDTFQEQFF
TGCGCCAGCAGCCTTGACACGTTCCAGGAGCAGTTCTTC
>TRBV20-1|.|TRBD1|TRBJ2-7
CSARDTGTGGAYEQYF
TGCAGTGCTAGAGACACCGGGACAGGGGGAGCCTACGAGCAGTACTTC
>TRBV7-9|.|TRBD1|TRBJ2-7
CASSLGQGRFEQYF
TGTGCCAGCAGCTTAGGACAGGGGCGTTTTGAGCAGTACTTC
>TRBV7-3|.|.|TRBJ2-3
CASSLRRQGDTQYF
TGTGCCAGCAGCTTACGGAGGCAGGGGGATACGCAGTATTTT
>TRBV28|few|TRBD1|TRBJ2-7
CASNPGDRSSYEQYF
TGTGCCAGCAACCCGGGGGACAGGAGCTCCTACGAGCAGTACTTC
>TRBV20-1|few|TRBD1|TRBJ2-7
CSAGYRGQGEQYF
TGCAGTGCTGGGTACAGGGGTCAGGGTGAGCAGTACTTC
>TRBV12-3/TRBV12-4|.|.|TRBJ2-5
CASSLLKGSYQETQYF
TGTGCCAGCAGCCTCCTAAAAGGATCGTACCAAGAGACCCAGTACTTC
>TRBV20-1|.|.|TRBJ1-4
CSARADSLNEKLFF
TGCAGTGCTAGAGCCGACAGTCTTAATGAAAAACTGTTTTTT
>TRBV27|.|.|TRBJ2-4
CASFGGPAKNIQYF
TGTGCCAGCTTTGGAGGCCCAGCCAAAAACATTCAGTACTTC
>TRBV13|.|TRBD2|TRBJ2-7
CASSLEGSGSYEQYF
TGTGCCAGCAGCTTAGAAGGTAGCGGGTCCTACGAGCAGTACTTC
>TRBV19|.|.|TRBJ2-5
CASSILLGRLETQYF
TGTGCCAGTAGCATCCTCCTTGGCAGGTTGGAGACCCAGTACTTC
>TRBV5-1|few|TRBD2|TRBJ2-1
CASSWTSGRVGNEQFF
TGCGCCAGCAGCTGGACTAGCGGGAGGGTGGGGAATGAGCAGTTCTTC
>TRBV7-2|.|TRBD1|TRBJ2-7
CASNRDRGYEQYF
TGTGCCAGCAACCGGGACAGGGGGTACGAGCAGTACTTC
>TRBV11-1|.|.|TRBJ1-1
CASSLALGAPEAFF
TGTGCCAGCAGCTTAGCGCTTGGGGCCCCTGAAGCTTTCTTT
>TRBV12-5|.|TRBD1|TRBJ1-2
CASGQGGLSSFNYGYTF
TGTGCTAGTGGTCAAGGGGGCCTAAGTTCATTTAACTATGGCTACACCTTC
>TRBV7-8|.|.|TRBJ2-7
CASSTAGRRSSYEQYF
TGTGCCAGCAGCACCGCGGGTCGCAGGAGCTCCTACGAGCAGTACTTC
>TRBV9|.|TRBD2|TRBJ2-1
CASSVDSGGPYNEQFF
TGTGCCAGCAGCGTAGATTCGGGGGGGCCTTACAATGAGCAGTTCTTC
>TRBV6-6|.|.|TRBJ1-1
CASSYPGQHTEAFF
TGTGCCAGCAGTTACCCCGGACAGCACACTGAAGCTTTCTTT